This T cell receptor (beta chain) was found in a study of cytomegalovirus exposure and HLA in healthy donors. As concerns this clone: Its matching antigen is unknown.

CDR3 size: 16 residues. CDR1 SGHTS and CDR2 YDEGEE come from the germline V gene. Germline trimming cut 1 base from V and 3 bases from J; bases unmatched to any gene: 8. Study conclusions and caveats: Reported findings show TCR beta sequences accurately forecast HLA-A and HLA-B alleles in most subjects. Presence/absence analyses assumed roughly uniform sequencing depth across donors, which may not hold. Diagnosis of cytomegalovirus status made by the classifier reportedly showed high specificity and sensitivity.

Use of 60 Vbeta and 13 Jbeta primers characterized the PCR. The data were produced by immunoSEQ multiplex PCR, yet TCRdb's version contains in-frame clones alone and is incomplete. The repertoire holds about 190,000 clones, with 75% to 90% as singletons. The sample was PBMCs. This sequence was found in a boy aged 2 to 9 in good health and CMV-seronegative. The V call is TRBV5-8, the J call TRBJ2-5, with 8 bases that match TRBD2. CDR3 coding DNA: TGTGCCAGCAGCTTGTTCGGGGGGGAGCAGGAAGAGACCCAGTACTTC. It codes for CASSLFGGEQEETQYF.